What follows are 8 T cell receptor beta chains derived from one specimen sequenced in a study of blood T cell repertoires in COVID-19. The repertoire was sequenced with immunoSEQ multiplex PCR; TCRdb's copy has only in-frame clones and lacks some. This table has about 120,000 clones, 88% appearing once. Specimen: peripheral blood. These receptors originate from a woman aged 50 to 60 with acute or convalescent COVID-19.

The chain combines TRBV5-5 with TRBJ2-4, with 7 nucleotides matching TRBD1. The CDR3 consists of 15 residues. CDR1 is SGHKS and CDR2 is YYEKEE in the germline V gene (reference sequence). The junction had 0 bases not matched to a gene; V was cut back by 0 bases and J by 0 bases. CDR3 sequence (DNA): TGTGCCAGCAGCTTGGGACAGGGAGCCAAAAACATTCAGTACTTC. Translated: CASSLGQGAKNIQYF.

DNA of the CDR3: TGTGCCAGCAGGGCGGACGGGGAATATGGGAAAGCTTTCTTT. Residues: CASRADGEYGKAFF. The V and J genes are TRBV6-5 and TRBJ1-1; no firm D call. The V gene's germline CDR1 is MNHEY and CDR2 SVGAGI. Trimming took 6 bases from V and 9 from J, leaving 20 bases between them. CDR3 size: 14 residues.

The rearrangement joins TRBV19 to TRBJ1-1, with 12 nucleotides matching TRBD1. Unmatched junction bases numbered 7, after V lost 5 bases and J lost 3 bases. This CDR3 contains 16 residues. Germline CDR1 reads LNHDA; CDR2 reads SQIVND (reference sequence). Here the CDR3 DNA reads TGTGCCAGTAGTGCCGGGGACAGGGGGCCGTACACTGAAGCTTTCTTT. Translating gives CASSAGDRGPYTEAFF. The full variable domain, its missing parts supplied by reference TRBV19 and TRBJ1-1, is DGGITQSPKYLFRKEGQNVTLSCEQNLNHDAMYWYRQDPGQGLRLIYYSQIVNDFQKGDIAEGYSVSREKKESFPLTVTSAQKNPTAFYLCASSAGDRGPYTEAFFGQGTRLTVV.

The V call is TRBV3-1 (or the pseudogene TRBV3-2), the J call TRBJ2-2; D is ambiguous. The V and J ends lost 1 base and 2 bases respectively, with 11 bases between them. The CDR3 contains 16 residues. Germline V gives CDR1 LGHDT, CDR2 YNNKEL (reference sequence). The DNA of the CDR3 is TGTGCCAGCAGCCAAGTAGTCTACTTAAACACCGGGGAGCTGTTTTTT. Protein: CASSQVVYLNTGELFF.

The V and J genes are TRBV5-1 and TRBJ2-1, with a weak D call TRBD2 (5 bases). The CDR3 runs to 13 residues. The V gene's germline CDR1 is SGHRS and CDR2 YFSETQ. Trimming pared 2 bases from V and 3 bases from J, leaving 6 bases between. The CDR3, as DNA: TGCGCCAGCAGCTTCCGGGACTACAATGAGCAGTTCTTC. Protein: CASSFRDYNEQFF.

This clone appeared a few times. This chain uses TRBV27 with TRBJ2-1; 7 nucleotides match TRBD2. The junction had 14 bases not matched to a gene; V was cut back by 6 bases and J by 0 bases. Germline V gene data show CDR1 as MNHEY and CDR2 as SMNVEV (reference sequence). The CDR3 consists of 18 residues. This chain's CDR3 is CASSRASGIRGSYNEQFF. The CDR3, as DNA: TGTGCCAGCAGCCGGGCTAGCGGCATCCGGGGCTCCTACAATGAGCAGTTCTTC.

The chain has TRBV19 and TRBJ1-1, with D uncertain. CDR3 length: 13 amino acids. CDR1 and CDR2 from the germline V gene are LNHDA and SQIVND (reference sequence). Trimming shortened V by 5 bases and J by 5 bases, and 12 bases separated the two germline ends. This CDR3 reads CASSVRVRTEAFF. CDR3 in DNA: TGTGCCAGTAGTGTACGGGTGAGGACTGAAGCTTTCTTT.

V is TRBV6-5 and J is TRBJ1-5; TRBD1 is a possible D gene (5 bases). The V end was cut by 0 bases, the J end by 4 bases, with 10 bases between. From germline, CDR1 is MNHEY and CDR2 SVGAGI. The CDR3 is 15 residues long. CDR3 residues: CASSYSRVGNQPQHF. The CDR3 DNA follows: TGTGCCAGCAGTTACTCCAGGGTGGGGAATCAGCCCCAGCATTTT.